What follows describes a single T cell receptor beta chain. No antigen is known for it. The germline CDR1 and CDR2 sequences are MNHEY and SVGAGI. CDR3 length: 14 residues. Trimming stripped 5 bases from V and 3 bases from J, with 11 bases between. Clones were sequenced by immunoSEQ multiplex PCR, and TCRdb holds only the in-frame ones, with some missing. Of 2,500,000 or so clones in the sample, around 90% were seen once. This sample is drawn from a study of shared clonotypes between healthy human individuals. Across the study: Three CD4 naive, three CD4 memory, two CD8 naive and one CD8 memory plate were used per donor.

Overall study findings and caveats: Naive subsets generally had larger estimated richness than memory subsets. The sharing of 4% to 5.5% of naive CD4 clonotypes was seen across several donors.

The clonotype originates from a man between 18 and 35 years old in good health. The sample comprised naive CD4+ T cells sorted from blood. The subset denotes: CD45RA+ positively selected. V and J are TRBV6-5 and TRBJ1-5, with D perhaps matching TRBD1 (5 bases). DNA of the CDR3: TGTGCCAGCAGTAAAGACAGCTACAATCAGCCCCAGCATTTT. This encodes CASSKDSYNQPQHF.